This section outlines one T cell receptor (beta chain) sequence together with its context. Under the authors' procedure: Estimated nucleated cell counts came from reference gene primer amplification. Produced via immunoSEQ multiplex PCR; TCRdb's table is partial and in-frame only. That table furnishes V, J and clone size, whereas the DNA furnished D and trimming. This sample has fewer than 35,000 clones, with roughly 90% found just once. This sample stems from a study of blood T cell repertoires in COVID-19. About the study: Italy, Spain and the United States were the sources of the convalescent and acute COVID-19 samples. From T cells, B-cell-depleted T cells, or PBMCs came the material, which was cDNA or gDNA.

The V segment lost 5 bases and the J segment 7 bases; nucleotides outside the gene matches: 13. CDR1 is SGHVS and CDR2 is FQNEAQ in the germline V gene. This CDR3 contains 16 residues. This chain links TRBV7-8 with TRBJ1-2; 10 nucleotides line up with TRBD1. The sequence derives from a human donor in a cohort sampled during active COVID-19. Specimen: peripheral blood. DNA of the CDR3: TGTGCCAGCAGCCCAGAGCCGGGACAGGGGTTTTCTGGCTACACCTTC. Translation: CASSPEPGQGFSGYTF.